This T cell receptor (beta chain) was identified in a study of OX40 agonist ivuxolimab in advanced cancers. Turning to the study itself: Dose-escalation subjects each had hepatocellular carcinoma, melanoma, renal cell or head and neck cancer. Averaging around 60 years in age, with a range of roughly 20 to 90, the cohort was approximately 83% male.

In regard to this clone: Its specificity is not known.

Generated by immunoSEQ multiplex PCR, the TCRdb table keeps only in-frame clones and is missing some. The sample shows about 74,000 clones, 65% to 90% of them seen only once. The CDR3 extends over 15 amino acids. The V end was cut by 4 bases, the J end by 6 bases, with 18 bases between. From germline, CDR1 is MDHEN and CDR2 SYDVKM. Overall study results and limits: Expansion of clones was among the lowest in partial responders at 0.1-3.0 mg/kg.

The sequencing used CD4+ or CD8+ T cells sorted from blood, collected in a trial of the OX40 agonist ivuxolimab. The clonotype was recovered from an adult with an advanced solid tumor such as melanoma, head and neck, liver or kidney cancer. The chain carries TRBV28 and TRBJ1-2, with D unresolved. The CDR3 DNA is TGTGCCAGCAGTTCCCCCCGTTCTATTCTCAATGGCTACACCTTC. Residues: CASSSPRSILNGYTF.